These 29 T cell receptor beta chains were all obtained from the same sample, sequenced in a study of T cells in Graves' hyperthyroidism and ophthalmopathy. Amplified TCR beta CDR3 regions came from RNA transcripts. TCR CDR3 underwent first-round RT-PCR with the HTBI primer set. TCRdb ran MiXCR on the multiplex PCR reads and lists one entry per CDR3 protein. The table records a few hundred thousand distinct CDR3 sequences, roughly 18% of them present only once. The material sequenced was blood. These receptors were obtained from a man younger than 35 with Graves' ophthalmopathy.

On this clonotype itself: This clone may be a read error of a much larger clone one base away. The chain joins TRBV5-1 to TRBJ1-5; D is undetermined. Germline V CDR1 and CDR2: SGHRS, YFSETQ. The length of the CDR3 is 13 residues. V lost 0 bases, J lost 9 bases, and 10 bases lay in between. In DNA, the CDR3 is TGCGCCAGCAGCTTGGAAACCCGTAGGCCCCAGCATTTT. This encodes CASSLETRRPQHF.

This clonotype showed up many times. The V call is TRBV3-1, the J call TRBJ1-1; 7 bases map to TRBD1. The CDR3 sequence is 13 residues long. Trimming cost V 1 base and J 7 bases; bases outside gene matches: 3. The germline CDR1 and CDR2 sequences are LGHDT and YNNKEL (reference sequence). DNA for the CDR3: TGTGCCAGCAGCCAAGTAGACAGGGATGAAGCTTTCTTT. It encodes CASSQVDRDEAFF.

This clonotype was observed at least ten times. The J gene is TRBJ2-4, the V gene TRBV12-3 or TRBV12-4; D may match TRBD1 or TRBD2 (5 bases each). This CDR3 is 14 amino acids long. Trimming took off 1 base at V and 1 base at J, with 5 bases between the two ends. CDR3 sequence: CASSLGGAKNIQYF. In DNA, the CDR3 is TGTGCCAGCAGTTTAGGGGGGGCCAAAAACATTCAGTACTTC.

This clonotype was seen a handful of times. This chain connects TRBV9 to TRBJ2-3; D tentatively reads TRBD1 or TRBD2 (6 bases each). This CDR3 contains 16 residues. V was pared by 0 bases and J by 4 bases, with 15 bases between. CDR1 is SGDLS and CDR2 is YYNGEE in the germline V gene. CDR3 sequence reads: CASSVVEGEDADTQYF. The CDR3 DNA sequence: TGTGCCAGCAGCGTAGTGGAGGGGGAGGATGCAGATACGCAGTATTTT.

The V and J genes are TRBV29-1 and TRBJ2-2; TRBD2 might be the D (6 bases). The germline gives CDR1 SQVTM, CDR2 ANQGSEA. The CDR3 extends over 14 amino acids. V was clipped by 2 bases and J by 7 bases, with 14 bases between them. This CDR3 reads CSVETPGGDGELFF. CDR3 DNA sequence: TGCAGCGTTGAAACGCCCGGCGGGGACGGGGAGCTGTTTTTT.

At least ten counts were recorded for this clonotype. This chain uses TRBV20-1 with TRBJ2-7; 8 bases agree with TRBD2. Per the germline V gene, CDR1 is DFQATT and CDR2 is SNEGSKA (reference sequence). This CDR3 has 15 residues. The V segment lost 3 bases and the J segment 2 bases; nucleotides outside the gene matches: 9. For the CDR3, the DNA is TGCAGTGCTAGTCCGGGCGCGGGGGGCCCCTACGAGCAGTACTTC. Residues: CSASPGAGGPYEQYF.

The CDR3 nucleotides are TGTGCCAGTATCGGTGGGGGGGTAAATCAGCATTTT. This encodes CASIGGGVNQHF. The chain carries TRBV19 and TRBJ1-5, with D possibly TRBD1 on 5 matching bases. This CDR3 region has 12 residues. Germline CDR1 reads LNHDA; CDR2 reads SQIVND (reference sequence). Trimming shortened V by 7 bases and J by 13 bases, and 17 bases separated the two germline ends. Based on the CDR3 plus reference TRBV19 and TRBJ1-5, the full variable domain is DGGITQSPKYLFRKEGQNVTLSCEQNLNHDAMYWYRQDPGQGLRLIYYSQIVNDFQKGDIAEGYSVSREKKESFPLTVTSAQKNPTAFYLCASIGGGVNQHFGDGTRLSIL.

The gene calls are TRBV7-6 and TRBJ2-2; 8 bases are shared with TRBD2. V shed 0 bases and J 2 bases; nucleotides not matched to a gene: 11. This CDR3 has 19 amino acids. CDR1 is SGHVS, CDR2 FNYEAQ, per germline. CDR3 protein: CASSLAEMMTSDNTGELFF. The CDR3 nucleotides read TGTGCCAGCAGCTTAGCGGAGATGATGACTAGCGATAACACCGGGGAGCTGTTTTTT.

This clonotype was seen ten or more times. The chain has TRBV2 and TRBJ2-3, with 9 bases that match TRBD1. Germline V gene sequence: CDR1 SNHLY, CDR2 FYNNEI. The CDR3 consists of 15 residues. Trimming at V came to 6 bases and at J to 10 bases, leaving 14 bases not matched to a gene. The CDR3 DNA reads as TGTGCCAGCAGGGATCTGGGGACAGGGTCGCACCCGCAGTATTTT. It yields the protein CASRDLGTGSHPQYF.

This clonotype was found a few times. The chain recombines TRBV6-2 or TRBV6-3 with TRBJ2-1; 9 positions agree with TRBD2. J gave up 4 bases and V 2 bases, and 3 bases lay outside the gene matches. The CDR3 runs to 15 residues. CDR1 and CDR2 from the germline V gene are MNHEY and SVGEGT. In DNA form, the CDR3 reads TGTGCCAGCAGTTACGGCGGGGGGGAGTACAATGAGCAGTTCTTC. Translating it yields CASSYGGGEYNEQFF.

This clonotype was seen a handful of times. The CDR3 is CASSIASGAQETQYF. DNA of the CDR3: TGTGCCAGTAGTATAGCCAGCGGGGCCCAAGAGACCCAGTACTTC. The V and J genes are TRBV19 and TRBJ2-5; 7 positions agree with TRBD2. CDR1 is LNHDA and CDR2 is SQIVND in the germline V gene (reference sequence). V shed 1 base and J 1 base; nucleotides not matched to a gene: 3. The CDR3 contains 15 residues.

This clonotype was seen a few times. The CDR3 nucleotides read TGTGCCAGCTTGGGAGGGGCACCCAGCACTGAAGCTTTCTTT. Residues: CASLGGAPSTEAFF. This chain uses TRBV6-1 with TRBJ1-1; a possible D gene is TRBD1 (5 bases). V lost 8 bases and J 4 bases, leaving 17 bases between the germline ends. CDR3 length: 14 residues. In germline, CDR1 is MNHNS, CDR2 SASEGT.

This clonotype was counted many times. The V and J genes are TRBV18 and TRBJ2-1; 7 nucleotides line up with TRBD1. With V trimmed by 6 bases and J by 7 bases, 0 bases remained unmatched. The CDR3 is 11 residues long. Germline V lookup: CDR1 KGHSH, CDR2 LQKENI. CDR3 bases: TGTGCCAGCTCGACAGGGAATGAGCAGTTCTTC. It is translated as CASSTGNEQFF. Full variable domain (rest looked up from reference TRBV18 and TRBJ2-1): NAGVMQNPRHLVRRRGQEARLRCSPMKGHSHVYWYRQLPEEGLKFMVYLQKENIIDESGMPKERFSAEFPKEGPSILRIQQVVRGDSAAYFCASSTGNEQFFGPGTRLTVL.

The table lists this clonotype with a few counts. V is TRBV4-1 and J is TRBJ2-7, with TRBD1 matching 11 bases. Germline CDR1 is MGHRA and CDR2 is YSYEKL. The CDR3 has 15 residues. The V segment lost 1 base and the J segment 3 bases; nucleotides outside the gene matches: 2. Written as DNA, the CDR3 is TGCGCCAGCAGCCAAGGGGGGACAGGGGGCTACGAGCAGTACTTC. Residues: CASSQGGTGGYEQYF.

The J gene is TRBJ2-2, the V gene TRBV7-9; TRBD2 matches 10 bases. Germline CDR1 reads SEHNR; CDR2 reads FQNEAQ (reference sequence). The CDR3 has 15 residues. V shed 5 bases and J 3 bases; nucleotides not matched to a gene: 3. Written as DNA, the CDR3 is TGTGCCAGCAGCCCTAGCGGGGGTTACACCGGGGAGCTGTTTTTT. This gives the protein CASSPSGGYTGELFF.

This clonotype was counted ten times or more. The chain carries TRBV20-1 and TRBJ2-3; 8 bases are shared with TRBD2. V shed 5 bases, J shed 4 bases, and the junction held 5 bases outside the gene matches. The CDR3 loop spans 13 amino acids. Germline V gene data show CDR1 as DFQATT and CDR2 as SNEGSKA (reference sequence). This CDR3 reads CSAPSGGADTQYF. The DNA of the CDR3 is TGCAGTGCTCCCTCCGGGGGGGCAGATACGCAGTATTTT.

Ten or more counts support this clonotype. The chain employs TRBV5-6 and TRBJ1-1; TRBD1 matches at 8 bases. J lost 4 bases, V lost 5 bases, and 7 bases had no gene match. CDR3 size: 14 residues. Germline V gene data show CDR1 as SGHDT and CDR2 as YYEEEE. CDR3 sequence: CASSGQGRATEAFF. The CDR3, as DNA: TGTGCCAGCAGTGGACAGGGCCGGGCCACTGAAGCTTTCTTT.

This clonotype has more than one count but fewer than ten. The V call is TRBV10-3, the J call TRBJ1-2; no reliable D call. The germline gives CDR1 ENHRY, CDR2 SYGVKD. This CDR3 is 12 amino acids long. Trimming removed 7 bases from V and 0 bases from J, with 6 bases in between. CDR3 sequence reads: CAITSSNYGYTF. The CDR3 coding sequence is TGTGCCATCACCAGCTCTAACTATGGCTACACCTTC.

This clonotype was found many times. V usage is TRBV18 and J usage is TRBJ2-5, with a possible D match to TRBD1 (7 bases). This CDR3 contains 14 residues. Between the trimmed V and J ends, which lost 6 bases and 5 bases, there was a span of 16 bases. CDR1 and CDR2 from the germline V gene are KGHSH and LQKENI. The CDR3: CASSPETGRETQYF. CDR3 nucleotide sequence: TGTGCCAGCTCGCCCGAGACAGGGAGGGAGACCCAGTACTTC.

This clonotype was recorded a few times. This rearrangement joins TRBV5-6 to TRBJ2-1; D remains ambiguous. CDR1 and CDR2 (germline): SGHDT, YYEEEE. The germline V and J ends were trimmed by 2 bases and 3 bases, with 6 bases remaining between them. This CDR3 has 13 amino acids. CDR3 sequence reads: CASSFGDYNEQFF. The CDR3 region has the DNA TGTGCCAGCAGCTTTGGTGACTACAATGAGCAGTTCTTC.

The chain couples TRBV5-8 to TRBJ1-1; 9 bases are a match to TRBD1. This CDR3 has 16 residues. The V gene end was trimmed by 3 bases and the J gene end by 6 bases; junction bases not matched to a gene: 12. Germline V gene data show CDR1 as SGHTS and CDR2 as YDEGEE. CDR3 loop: CASSSNADRGYAEAFF. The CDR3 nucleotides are TGTGCCAGCAGCTCTAACGCCGACAGGGGGTATGCTGAAGCTTTCTTT.

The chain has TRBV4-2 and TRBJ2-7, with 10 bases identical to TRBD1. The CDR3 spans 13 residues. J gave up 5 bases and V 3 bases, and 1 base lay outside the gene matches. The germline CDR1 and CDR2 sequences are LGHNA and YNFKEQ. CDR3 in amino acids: CASSQGTGDEQYF. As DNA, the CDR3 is TGTGCCAGCAGCCAGGGGACAGGGGACGAGCAGTACTTC.

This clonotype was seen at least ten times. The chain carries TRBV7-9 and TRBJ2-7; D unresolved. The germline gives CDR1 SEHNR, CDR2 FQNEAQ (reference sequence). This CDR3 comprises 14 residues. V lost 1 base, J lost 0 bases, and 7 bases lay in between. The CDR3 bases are TGTGCCAGCAGCTTAGACCAGAGCTCCTACGAGCAGTACTTC. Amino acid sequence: CASSLDQSSYEQYF. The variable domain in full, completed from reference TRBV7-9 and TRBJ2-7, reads DTGVSQNPRHKITKRGQNVTFRCDPISEHNRLYWYRQTLGQGPEFLTYFQNEAQLEKSRLLSDRFSAERPKGSFSTLEIQRTEQGDSAMYLCASSLDQSSYEQYFGPGTRLTVT.

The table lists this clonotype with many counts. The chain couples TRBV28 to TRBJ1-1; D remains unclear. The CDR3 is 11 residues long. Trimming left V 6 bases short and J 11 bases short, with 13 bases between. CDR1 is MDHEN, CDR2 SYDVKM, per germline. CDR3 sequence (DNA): TGTGCCAGCAGCCCCTCCTTGGGGGCTTTCTTT. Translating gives CASSPSLGAFF.

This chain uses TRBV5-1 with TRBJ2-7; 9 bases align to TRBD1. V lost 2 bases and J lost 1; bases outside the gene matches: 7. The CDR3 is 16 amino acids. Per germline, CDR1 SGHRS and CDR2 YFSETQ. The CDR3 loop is CASSLTTGTGSYEQYF. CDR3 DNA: TGCGCCAGCAGCTTAACCACCGGGACAGGGTCCTACGAGCAGTACTTC.

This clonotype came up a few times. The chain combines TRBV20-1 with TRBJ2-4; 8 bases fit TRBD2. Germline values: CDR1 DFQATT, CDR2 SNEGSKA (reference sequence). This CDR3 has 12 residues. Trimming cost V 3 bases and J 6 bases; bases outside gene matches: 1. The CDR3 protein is CSASGGGNIQYF. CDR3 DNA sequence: TGCAGTGCTAGCGGGGGGGGAAACATTCAGTACTTC.

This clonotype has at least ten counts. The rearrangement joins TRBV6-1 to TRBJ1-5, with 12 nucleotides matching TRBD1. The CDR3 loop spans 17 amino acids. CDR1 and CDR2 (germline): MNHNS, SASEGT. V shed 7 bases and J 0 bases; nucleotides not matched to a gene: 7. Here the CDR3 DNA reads TGTGCCAGCACCCCGGGACAGGGGGCCAGTAGCAATCAGCCCCAGCATTTT. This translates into CASTPGQGASSNQPQHF.

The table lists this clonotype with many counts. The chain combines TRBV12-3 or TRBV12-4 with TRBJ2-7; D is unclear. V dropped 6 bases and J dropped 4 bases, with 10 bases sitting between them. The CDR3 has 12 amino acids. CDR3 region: CASSYERYEQYF. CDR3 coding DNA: TGTGCCAGCAGCTACGAGCGATACGAGCAGTACTTC.

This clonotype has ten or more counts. The CDR3 DNA is TGTGCCAGCAGTTTTTCTTGGATGTTTACTGAAGCTTTCTTT. Protein: CASSFSWMFTEAFF. The chain joins TRBV28 to TRBJ1-1, with D uncertain. CDR1 is MDHEN and CDR2 is SYDVKM in the germline V gene. The CDR3 sequence is 14 residues long. V gave up 3 bases and J gave up 5 bases, with 13 bases separating them. The full variable domain, rest sourced from reference TRBV28 and TRBJ1-1, is DVKVTQSSRYLVKRTGEKVFLECVQDMDHENMFWYRQDPGLGLRLIYFSYDVKMKEKGDIPEGYSVSREKKERFSLILESASTNQTSMYLCASSFSWMFTEAFFGQGTRLTVV.